This T cell receptor (beta chain) was identified in a study of shared clonotypes between healthy human individuals. Study outcomes and limitations: Among a few donors, approximately 5% of naive CD4 clonotypes were found in common.

In the case of this clone: Antigen: not known.

Genomic DNA of every subset was divided equally among multiple immunoSEQ plates. The protocol was immunoSEQ multiplex PCR, while the TCRdb copy is restricted to in-frame clones and leaves out a portion. The table shows roughly 410,000 clones, with about 97% occurring only once. The V gene end was trimmed by 2 bases and the J gene end by 4 bases; junction bases not matched to a gene: 5. Germline V gene data show CDR1 as MDHEN and CDR2 as SYDVKM. The CDR3 extends over 15 amino acids. The sample comprised memory CD8+ T cells sorted from blood. Noted subset: CD45RO+ cells pooled with CCR7-negative TemRA cells. The chain employs TRBV28 and TRBJ1-2; 9 nucleotides match TRBD1. This sequence originates from a young man in good health. The CDR3 DNA reads TGTGCCAGCAGTTTACAGGGGGACAGGGCCTATGGCTACACCTTC. Its translation: CASSLQGDRAYGYTF.